The 29 T cell receptor beta chains below all came from one sample that was sequenced in a study of regulatory T cells in long-lasting Graves disease. Arm-PCR of CDR3 regions with iRepertoire HTBI primers generated TCR beta libraries. TCRdb re-analysed the multiplex PCR reads in MiXCR, keeping a single row per CDR3 protein. Here the sample spans about 460,000 distinct CDR3 sequences, less than 25% being singletons. Documented time point: persistent/refractory GD, antithyroid drugs over 5 years with positive TRAb. RNA extracted from PBMCs served as the sequencing template. The input for sequencing was peripheral blood mononuclear cells (PBMCs), taken when the disease was refractory, from a patient treated with antithyroid drugs. All receptors come from a female donor with Graves disease.

This clonotype was found a few times. The J gene is TRBJ2-7, the V gene TRBV2, with 10 nucleotides matching TRBD2. CDR1 and CDR2 from the germline V gene are SNHLY and FYNNEI. The V segment lost 6 bases and the J segment 8 bases; nucleotides outside the gene matches: 7. This CDR3 has 13 amino acids. This CDR3 is CASRGLAIFKQYF. CDR3 bases: TGTGCCAGCAGGGGACTAGCGATATTCAAGCAGTACTTC.

V and J are TRBV11-1 and TRBJ2-2; TRBD2 agrees at 7 bases. There are 15 residues in the CDR3. V lost 3 bases, J lost 3 bases, and 4 bases stayed unmatched. Germline values: CDR1 SGHAT, CDR2 FQDESV (reference sequence). The CDR3 DNA reads TGTGCCAGCAGCTTGAGACTAGCTGACACCGGGGAGCTGTTTTTT. This encodes CASSLRLADTGELFF.

The CDR3 DNA reads TGTGCCAGTGGCGTCGGGGCAAGCCGACTCTATGGCTACACCTTC. It specifies CASGVGASRLYGYTF. V and J are TRBV28 and TRBJ1-2, with D possibly being TRBD1 (5 bases). V shed 9 bases and J shed 4 bases, with 21 bases lying between them. The CDR3 contains 15 residues. The germline gives CDR1 MDHEN, CDR2 SYDVKM.

The chain recombines TRBV11-2 with TRBJ2-7; D possibly corresponds to TRBD1 (7 bases). Trimming pared 5 bases from V and 4 bases from J, leaving 12 bases between. The CDR3 sequence is 13 residues long. CDR1 is SGHAT, CDR2 FQNNGV, per germline. The CDR3 sequence is CASSPGGWYEQYF. The CDR3 DNA reads TGTGCCAGCAGCCCAGGGGGGTGGTACGAGCAGTACTTC. Filled out from reference TRBV11-2 and TRBJ2-7, the complete variable domain reads EAGVAQSPRYKIIEKRQSVAFWCNPISGHATLYWYQQILGQGPKLLIQFQNNGVVDDSQLPKDRFSAERLKGVDSTLKIQPAKLEDSAVYLCASSPGGWYEQYFGPGTRLTVT.

About this clonotype itself: A much larger clone sits a single nucleotide away, making a read error possible. CDR3 in DNA: TGTGCCAGCAGCGACATTCGGGCCTATGCCTACACCTTC. This encodes CASSDIRAYAYTF. J is TRBJ1-2 and V is TRBV11-2; D unclear. This CDR3 is built from 13 residues. CDR1 is SGHAT, CDR2 FQNNGV, per germline.

This clonotype appeared many times. The rearrangement joins TRBV3-1 to TRBJ1-2; tentatively, D is TRBD1 (6 bases). CDR1 LGHDT and CDR2 YNNKEL come from the germline V gene (reference sequence). The germline V and J ends were trimmed by 0 bases and 5 bases, with 10 bases remaining between them. This CDR3 has 14 residues. CDR3 DNA sequence: TGTGCCAGCAGCCAAGAAGGGGGGATGTATGGCTACACCTTC. Encoded protein: CASSQEGGMYGYTF.

This clonotype was picked up a small number of times. The CDR3 region has the DNA TGTGCCAGCAGCCCAGGGGACTCGAAACCTGAAGCTTTCTTT. Its translation: CASSPGDSKPEAFF. The rearrangement uses TRBV5-5 and TRBJ1-1, with D perhaps TRBD1 (6 bases). The germline gives CDR1 SGHKS, CDR2 YYEKEE (reference sequence). This CDR3 is built from 14 residues. Deletions cut 4 bases from V and 6 bases from J, with 16 bases between.

This clonotype was seen only a few times. The CDR3 bases are TGTGCCATCAGTGGCCTCCGGCGACAGGGGGGAGCCGGGGAGCTGTTTTTT. It translates to CAISGLRRQGGAGELFF. The rearrangement links TRBV10-3 to TRBJ2-2; 9 bases line up with TRBD1. Losses at the gene ends were 4 bases for V and 6 bases for J; bases not matched to a gene: 12. The CDR3 sequence is 17 residues long. From germline, CDR1 is ENHRY and CDR2 SYGVKD.

This clonotype was seen ten or more times. The rearrangement joins TRBV29-1 to TRBJ2-5, with unresolved D. Germline CDR1 and CDR2: SQVTM and ANQGSEA. This CDR3 contains 13 residues. The V and J ends lost 0 bases and 2 bases respectively, with 7 bases between them. The chain's CDR3 is CSVEEVGQETQYF. DNA of the CDR3: TGCAGCGTTGAAGAGGTGGGGCAAGAGACCCAGTACTTC.

This clonotype appeared a few times. The rearrangement uses TRBV6-5 and TRBJ1-2; possible D gene TRBD1, 6 bases. The CDR3 has 13 residues. Germline CDR1 MNHEY, CDR2 SVGAGI. The V and J ends lost 4 bases and 5 bases respectively, with 11 bases between them. This chain's CDR3 is CASSSTGRYGYTF. The DNA of the CDR3 is TGTGCCAGCAGTTCCACAGGGCGGTATGGCTACACCTTC.

This clonotype was detected only a few times. The chain joins TRBV6-1 to TRBJ1-5; D possibly corresponds to TRBD1 (6 bases). CDR1 and CDR2 (germline): MNHNS, SASEGT. V shed 8 bases and J shed 6 bases, with 17 bases lying between them. This CDR3 spans 14 amino acids. The CDR3 DNA follows: TGTGCCAGCGATTCGTCTGGGGGCACTCAGCCCCAGCATTTT. Translation gives CASDSSGGTQPQHF.

This clonotype has at least ten counts. The chain carries TRBV7-2 and TRBJ1-4; a weak D match, TRBD1 (5 bases). V gave up 4 bases and J gave up 8 bases, with 14 bases separating them. The CDR3 has 14 amino acids. Germline loops: CDR1 SGHTA, CDR2 FQGNSA. In nucleotides, the CDR3 is TGTGCCAGCAGCTCGGAAGGGGCAGGAGAAAAACTGTTTTTT. It yields the protein CASSSEGAGEKLFF.

There are a few counts of this clonotype. J is TRBJ1-1 and V is TRBV19; D gene uncertain. CDR1 and CDR2 (germline): LNHDA, SQIVND (reference sequence). The CDR3 is 14 residues long. Trimming shortened V by 6 bases and J by 1 base, and 12 bases separated the two germline ends. In DNA, the CDR3 is TGTGCCAGTAGCCGACCGGCAGGGAACACTGAAGCTTTCTTT. This gives the protein CASSRPAGNTEAFF. Variable domain in full (rest from reference TRBV19 and TRBJ1-1): DGGITQSPKYLFRKEGQNVTLSCEQNLNHDAMYWYRQDPGQGLRLIYYSQIVNDFQKGDIAEGYSVSREKKESFPLTVTSAQKNPTAFYLCASSRPAGNTEAFFGQGTRLTVV.

This clonotype has a count of ten or more. V gene TRBV7-2 combines with J gene TRBJ1-5; the D gene is possibly TRBD1 (6 bases). V lost 5 bases and J 9 bases, leaving 14 bases between the germline ends. The CDR3 has 13 amino acids. Germline V gives CDR1 SGHTA, CDR2 FQGNSA. CDR3 sequence: CASSRTDRLPQHF. The CDR3 coding sequence is TGTGCCAGCAGCCGTACCGACAGGCTGCCCCAGCATTTT.

The chain joins TRBV3-2 to TRBJ2-5; the table's D call, TRBD2, has no DNA check behind it. TRBV3-2 is listed as a pseudogene. This CDR3 has 17 residues. The CDR3 region is CASSQGGTSAFQETQYF. The CDR3 DNA is TGTGCCAGCAGCCAAGGGGGGACTAGCGCATTCCAAGAGACCCAGTACTTC.

The V and J genes are TRBV28 and TRBJ2-7, with D maybe TRBD1 (6 bases). The length of the CDR3 is 14 residues. Looked up from germline, CDR1 is MDHEN and CDR2 is SYDVKM. The V gene lost 6 bases and the J gene lost 0 bases, with 12 bases spanning the gap. The CDR3 here is CASRPTTGSYEQYF. DNA of the CDR3: TGTGCCAGCAGACCGACGACAGGCTCCTACGAGCAGTACTTC.

V gene TRBV28 combines with J gene TRBJ2-1, with TRBD1 matching over 8 bases. The CDR3 is 15 amino acids. The germline CDR1 and CDR2 sequences are MDHEN and SYDVKM. Trimming removed 5 bases from V and 8 bases from J; junction bases left unmatched: 11. DNA of the CDR3: TGTGCCAGCAGTCCTTACACGGACAGGGCGGATGAGCAGTTCTTC. This encodes CASSPYTDRADEQFF.

Notes on this clonotype: An end of the junction differs from the germline gene, which may be a read error. This chain connects TRBV7-2 to TRBJ2-5; no firm D call. In germline, CDR1 is SGHTA, CDR2 FQGNSA. The CDR3 is made up of 13 amino acids. CDR3 protein: CASTTARQESQYF. DNA of the CDR3: TGTGCCAGCACCACGGCTCGCCAAGAGTCCCAGTACTTC.

The chain has TRBV20-1 and TRBJ1-5; no firm D call. The V gene's germline CDR1 is DFQATT and CDR2 SNEGSKA (reference sequence). V lost 4 bases and J lost 2, with 9 bases in between. This CDR3 is 13 amino acids long. The CDR3 sequence: CSATPTGNQPQHF. For the CDR3, the DNA is TGCAGTGCTACCCCAACGGGCAATCAGCCCCAGCATTTT.

This clonotype was found a few times. This chain joins TRBV12-5 and TRBJ2-2; possibly TRBD1 for D (6 bases). V lost 2 bases and J lost 2, with 12 bases in between. The CDR3 extends over 16 amino acids. Germline loops: CDR1 LGHNT, CDR2 FRNRAP. CDR3 sequence reads: CASGLHGTPNTGELFF. CDR3 bases: TGTGCTAGTGGTTTGCACGGGACACCTAACACCGGGGAGCTGTTTTTT.

The table lists this clonotype with many counts. The chain carries TRBV7-2 and TRBJ1-2; D ambiguous. The CDR3 has 13 amino acids. In germline, CDR1 is SGHTA, CDR2 FQGNSA. Deletions cut 5 bases from V and 6 bases from J, with 13 bases between. The CDR3, as DNA: TGTGCCAGCAGCCCCCGGAGAGACGATGGCTACACCTTC. Translated, it gives CASSPRRDDGYTF.

This clonotype was seen repeatedly, ten times or more. The chain uses TRBV28 and TRBJ2-7; TRBD1 matches at 8 bases. Germline CDR1 MDHEN, CDR2 SYDVKM. V gave up 7 bases and J gave up 3 bases; unmatched junction bases: 8. The CDR3 covers 14 residues. The CDR3 sequence: CASTAGTGDYEQYF. CDR3 DNA sequence: TGTGCCAGCACCGCCGGGACAGGAGACTACGAGCAGTACTTC.

The chain employs TRBV12-3 or TRBV12-4 and TRBJ2-7, with 11 nucleotides matching TRBD1. The J segment lost 5 bases and the V segment lost 6 bases, leaving 6 bases of the junction unmatched. The CDR3 is 14 residues long. DNA of the CDR3: TGTGCCAGCAGGCCGGAGGGACAGGGGGACGAGCAGTACTTC. It translates to CASRPEGQGDEQYF.

This clonotype appeared many times. V is TRBV11-2 and J is TRBJ1-2; no definite D call. This CDR3 spans 12 amino acids. Per the germline V gene, CDR1 is SGHAT and CDR2 is FQNNGV. The ends were cut back, 4 bases at V and 8 bases at J, with 11 bases in the middle. The CDR3 loop reads CASSYHRGGYTF. CDR3 sequence (DNA): TGTGCCAGCAGCTACCACCGTGGGGGCTACACCTTC.

As for this clonotype: A clone one base away is much larger, so this may be a read error. This sequence joins TRBV5-1 and TRBJ1-2; D call uncertain. Trimming cost V 0 bases and J 8 bases, with 17 bases left between them. This CDR3 is built from 15 residues. Per germline, CDR1 SGHRS and CDR2 YFSETQ. The CDR3 here is CASSLEEAGRKGYTF. CDR3 DNA sequence: TGCGCCAGCAGCTTGGAAGAGGCCGGTAGAAAAGGCTACACCTTC.

This clonotype was detected only a few times. Written as DNA, the CDR3 is TGCAGTGCTAAACGACTGACCTCCACATCAACGAACGAGCAGTACTTC. This translates into CSAKRLTSTSTNEQYF. The gene calls are TRBV20-1 and TRBJ2-7; D gene uncertain. Trimming pared 4 bases from V and 5 bases from J, leaving 24 bases between. This CDR3 has 16 residues. Looked up from germline, CDR1 is DFQATT and CDR2 is SNEGSKA (reference sequence).

This chain links TRBV20-1 with TRBJ2-3, with D tentatively TRBD2 (7 bases). CDR3 size: 15 residues. Trimming left V 5 bases short and J 5 bases short, with 20 bases between. In germline, CDR1 is DFQATT, CDR2 SNEGSKA (reference sequence). CDR3 coding DNA: TGCAGTGCTCGCCACGAGGGGGGGTGGGAAGATACGCAGTATTTT. Translation gives CSARHEGGWEDTQYF.

In regard to this clonotype: A much larger clone sits a single nucleotide away, making a read error possible. The rearrangement links TRBV5-5 to TRBJ1-5; TRBD1 might be the D (6 bases). The DNA end favors TRBJ2-3, so the J call may be wrong. The CDR3 length is 13 residues. Germline assignment: CDR1 SGHKS and CDR2 YYEKEE (reference sequence). The DNA for the CDR3 is TGTGCCAGCAGCCACCAGGGGTATCAGCCCCAGTATTTT. Encoded protein: CASSHQGYQPQYF.

The V call is TRBV4-1, the J call TRBJ1-3; D perhaps matches TRBD1 (5 bases). Trimming cost V 0 bases and J 4 bases, with 13 bases left between them. Germline assignment: CDR1 MGHRA and CDR2 YSYEKL. This CDR3 comprises 16 residues. CDR3 nucleotide sequence: TGCGCCAGCAGCCAAGAATCGGCAGGGAACGGAAACACCATATATTTT. This encodes CASSQESAGNGNTIYF.